This T cell receptor beta chain was sequenced in a study of T cell repertoires in cytomegalovirus infection (dated by TCRdb to about 2019). Context from the whole study: Recently identified HLA-C-restricted CMV epitopes, whose presentation resists viral immunomodulation, were targeted by peptide stimulations together with well-studied HLA-B-restricted epitopes. Donor HLA type was relevant to the analysis, because carriage of CMV infection together with the matching HLA type was indicated by public TCR beta signatures.

The sample's treatment or condition label, in plain terms: in vitro stimulation with specific CMV peptide epitopes to enrich CMV-specific T cells. A few counts support this clonotype. It lacks a known antigen. No base quality values were provided; no much bigger clone lies one nucleotide off. Data came from an Illumina HiSeq 1500. The raw public data were reprocessed by TCRdb itself: fastp quality trimming at Q25, MiXCR clonotype calling, in-frame beta chains only. One record per CDR3 amino acid sequence lists the most common genes and DNA. For this sample the table gives 830,000 or so distinct CDR3 sequences, of which 32% were detected only once. The ten top clones hold approximately 13% of the sample. Overall study results and their limits: In both this cohort and an independent roughly 330-donor cohort, the cumulative frequency of public TCR beta family members distinguished carriers of CMV infection plus the relevant HLA type. The ex vivo response was dominated by HLA-C-restricted CMV-specific TCR beta clonotypes, which also provided the single most frequent clonotype in two of eight donors.

V is clipped by 0 bases and J by 2 bases, and the sequence between their germline boundaries is 10 bases long. The CDR3 measures 15 amino acids from cysteine to phenylalanine. The entry retains the CDR3 DNA only, 45 bases that are in frame from base 1. For CDR1 and CDR2, the germline V gene lists SGHVS and FNYEAQ. The sequenced sample was cultured CD8+ T cells from PBMCs, obtained from culture after CMV antigen stimulation. The chain was built from TRBV7-6 and TRBJ1-1; the D gene cannot be resolved reliably. The TCR was taken from a human donor in good health (CMV status not recorded). Some clones in this sample may be carry-over from other donors' samples. The CDR3 is CASSLASGRNTEAFF. Here is the DNA: TGTGCCAGCAGCTTAGCCTCAGGACGTAACACTGAAGCTTTCTTT.